This TCR beta chain was sequenced for a study of blood T cell repertoires in COVID-19. Study summary: T cells, B-cell-depleted T cells, or PBMCs provided the cDNA or gDNA that served as material.

V was clipped by 4 bases and J by 2 bases, with 9 bases between them. Germline V gene lookup returns CDR1 SGHVS and CDR2 FNYEAQ. The length of the CDR3 is 14 residues. Per the original data handling: Reference gene primers were amplified, and this amplification served to estimate nucleated cell counts. Some clones are missing from TCRdb's copy, which holds only in-frame ones; the method was immunoSEQ multiplex PCR. The DNA was the basis for D and trimming; V, J and clone size are from that table. The table includes 170,000 or so clones, more than 75% detected once. The rearrangement links TRBV7-6 to TRBJ1-3, with D hard to call. This TCR was recovered from a woman between 18 and 30 years old who had recovered from COVID-19. Sequencing was done on a sample of peripheral blood. This chain's CDR3 is CASSSGDPGNTIYF. CDR3 DNA: TGTGCCAGCAGCTCGGGAGACCCTGGAAACACCATATATTTT.